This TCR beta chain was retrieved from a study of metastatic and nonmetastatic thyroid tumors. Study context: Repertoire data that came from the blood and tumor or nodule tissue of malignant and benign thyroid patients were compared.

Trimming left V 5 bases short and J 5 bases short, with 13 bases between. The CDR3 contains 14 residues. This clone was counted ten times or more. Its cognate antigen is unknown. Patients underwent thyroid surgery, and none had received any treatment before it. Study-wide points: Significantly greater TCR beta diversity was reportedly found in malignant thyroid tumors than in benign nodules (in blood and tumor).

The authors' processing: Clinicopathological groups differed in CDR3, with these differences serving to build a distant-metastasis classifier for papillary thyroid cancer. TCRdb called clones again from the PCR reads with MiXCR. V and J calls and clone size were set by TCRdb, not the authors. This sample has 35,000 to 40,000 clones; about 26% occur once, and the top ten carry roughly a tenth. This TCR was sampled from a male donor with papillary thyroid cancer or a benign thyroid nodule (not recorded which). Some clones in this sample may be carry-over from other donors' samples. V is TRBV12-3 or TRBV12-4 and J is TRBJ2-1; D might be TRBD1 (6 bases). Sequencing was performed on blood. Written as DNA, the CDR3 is TGTGCCAGCAGTGTGGACAGAGCTAACAATGAGCAGTTCTTC. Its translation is CASSVDRANNEQFF.